What follows are 3 T cell receptor beta chains derived from one specimen sequenced in a study of OX40 agonist ivuxolimab in advanced cancers. Library method: the immunoSEQ multiplex PCR assay. This immuneACCESS table, as held by TCRdb, lists in-frame sequences with V and J called but not all clones. Of the missing ones, under half trace to an unresolved V gene in checked studies; the others have no known cause. Here the sample has about 99,000 clones; 95% to 97% occur a single time. The ten largest make up 2% to 2.5% of the sample. The sample consisted of CD4+ or CD8+ T cells sorted from blood, taken in a trial of the OX40 agonist ivuxolimab. The receptors were gathered from an adult with an advanced solid tumor such as melanoma, head and neck, liver or kidney cancer.

V usage is TRBV7-9 and J usage is TRBJ2-3; 10 bases are a match to TRBD2. CDR1 is SEHNR and CDR2 is FQNEAQ in the germline V gene (reference sequence). The V gene end was trimmed by 6 bases and the J gene end by 4 bases; junction bases not matched to a gene: 4. CDR3 length: 14 residues. Here the CDR3 DNA reads TGTGCCAGCAGATCAAGCGGGGGGGCAGATACGCAGTATTTT. It codes for CASRSSGGADTQYF.

The chain employs TRBV5-4 and TRBJ1-2; possible D gene TRBD1, 5 bases. The CDR3 runs 13 residues. In germline, CDR1 is SGHNT, CDR2 YYREEE (reference sequence). The ends were cut back, 0 bases at V and 8 bases at J, with 11 bases in the middle. The CDR3 loop is CASSLVGVWGYTF. The DNA for the CDR3 is TGTGCCAGCAGCTTGGTGGGGGTATGGGGCTACACCTTC.

Notes on this clone: Mismatch with germline at one junction end may stem from a read error. The chain couples TRBV7-9 to TRBJ2-7; no definite D call. This CDR3 region has 13 residues. Per the germline V gene, CDR1 is SEHNR and CDR2 is FQNEAQ (reference sequence). CDR3 nucleotide sequence: TGTGCCGGCAGCTTAGGTAGGGCCTACGAGCAGTACTTC. The encoded protein is CAGSLGRAYEQYF.